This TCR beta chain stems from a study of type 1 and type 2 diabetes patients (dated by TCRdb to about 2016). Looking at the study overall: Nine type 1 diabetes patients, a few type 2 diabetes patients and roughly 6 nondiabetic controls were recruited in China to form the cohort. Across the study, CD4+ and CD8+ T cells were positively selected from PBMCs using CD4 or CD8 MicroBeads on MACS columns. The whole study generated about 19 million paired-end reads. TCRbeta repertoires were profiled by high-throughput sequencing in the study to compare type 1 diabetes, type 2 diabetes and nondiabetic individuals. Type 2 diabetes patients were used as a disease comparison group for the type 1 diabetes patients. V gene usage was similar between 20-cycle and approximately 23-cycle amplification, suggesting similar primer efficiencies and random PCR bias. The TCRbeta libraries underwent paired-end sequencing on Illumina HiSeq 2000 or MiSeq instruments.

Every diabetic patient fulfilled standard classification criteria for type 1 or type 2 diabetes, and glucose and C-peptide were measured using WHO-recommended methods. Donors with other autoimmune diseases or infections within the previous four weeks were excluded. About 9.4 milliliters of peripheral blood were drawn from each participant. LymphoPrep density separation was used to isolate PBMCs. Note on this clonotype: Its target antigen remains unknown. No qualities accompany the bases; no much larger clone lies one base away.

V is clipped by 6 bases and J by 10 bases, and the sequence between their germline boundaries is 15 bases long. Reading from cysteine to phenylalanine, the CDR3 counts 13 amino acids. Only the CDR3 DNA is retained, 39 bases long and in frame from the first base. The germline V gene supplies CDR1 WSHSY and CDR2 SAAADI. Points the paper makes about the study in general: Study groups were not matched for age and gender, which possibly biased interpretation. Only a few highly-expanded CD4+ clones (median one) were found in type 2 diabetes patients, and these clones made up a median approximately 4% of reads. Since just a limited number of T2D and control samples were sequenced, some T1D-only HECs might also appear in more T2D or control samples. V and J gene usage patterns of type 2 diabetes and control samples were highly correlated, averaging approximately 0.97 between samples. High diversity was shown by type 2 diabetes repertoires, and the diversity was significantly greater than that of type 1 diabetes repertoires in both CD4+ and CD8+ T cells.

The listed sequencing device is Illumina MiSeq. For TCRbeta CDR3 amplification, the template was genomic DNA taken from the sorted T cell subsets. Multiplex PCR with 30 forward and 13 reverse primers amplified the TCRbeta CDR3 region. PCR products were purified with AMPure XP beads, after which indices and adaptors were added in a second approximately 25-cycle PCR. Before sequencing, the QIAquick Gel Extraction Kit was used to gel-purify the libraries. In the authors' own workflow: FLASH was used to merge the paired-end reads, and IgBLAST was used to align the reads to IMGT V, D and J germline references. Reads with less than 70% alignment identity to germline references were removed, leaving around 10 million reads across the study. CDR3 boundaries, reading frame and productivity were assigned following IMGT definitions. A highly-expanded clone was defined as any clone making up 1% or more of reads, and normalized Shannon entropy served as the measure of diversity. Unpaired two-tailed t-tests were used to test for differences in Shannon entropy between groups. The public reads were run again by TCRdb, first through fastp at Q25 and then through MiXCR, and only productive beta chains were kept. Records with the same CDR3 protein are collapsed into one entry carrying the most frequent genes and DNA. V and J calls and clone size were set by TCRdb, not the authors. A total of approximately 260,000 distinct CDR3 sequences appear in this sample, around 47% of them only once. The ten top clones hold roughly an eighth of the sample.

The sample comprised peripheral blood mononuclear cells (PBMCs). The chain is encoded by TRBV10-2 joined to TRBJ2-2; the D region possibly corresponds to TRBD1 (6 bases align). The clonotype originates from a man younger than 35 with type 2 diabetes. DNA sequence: TGCGCCAGCAGGGACAGCTACACCAAGGAGCTGTTTTTT. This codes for CASRDSYTKELFF.